A selection of T cell receptor beta chains follows, all from one sample in a study of T cells after yellow fever vaccination. TCRdb itself ran the 5' RACE reads through MiXCR, one entry per CDR3 protein. The sample contains approximately 610,000 distinct CDR3 sequences, about a sixth of which appear only once. The sequencing used PBMCs, collected 5 days after the first yellow fever vaccination. The receptors derive from a man aged 18 to 29 who received the YFV17D yellow fever vaccine. The CDR3 runs from the conserved cysteine through the conserved F or W. Fields, in order: CDR3 DNA, CDR3 protein, J gene, V gene, clone size, D gene. D genes are given only for firm matches. Part of the rows lack a size; the others show once, few, many or a class for expanded clones.

TGTGCCAGCAGTTACTCACGCAATGAGGGGGCGTCAGATACGCAGTATTTT CASSYSRNEGASDTQYF TRBJ2-3 TRBV6-5 few TRBD1
TGTGCCACCAGTGATAGTTATTCCTCCTACGAGCAGTACTTC CATSDSYSSYEQYF TRBJ2-7 TRBV24-1 - -
TGCAGCGTTGATAGCGGGGGGACCTTTCACGTAACAGATACGCAGTATTTT CSVDSGGTFHVTDTQYF TRBJ2-3 TRBV29-1 - TRBD2
TGTGCCATCAGTGACACAGGGACCGGGCGCAATGAGCAGTTCTTC CAISDTGTGRNEQFF TRBJ2-1 TRBV10-3 - -
TGTGCCAGCAGCGCCGATAACACAGGGTCCTACACCTTC CASSADNTGSYTF TRBJ1-2 TRBV4-2 - -
TGTGCCAGCAGCCAGGGACTAGCCGTCTCTGCGCAGTTCTTC CASSQGLAVSAQFF TRBJ2-1 TRBV3-1 - TRBD2
TGTGCCAGCAGCCTCACGGGGGGGCCGTGGACAGATACGCAGTATTTT CASSLTGGPWTDTQYF TRBJ2-3 TRBV7-9 - TRBD2
TGCGCCAGCAGCCAAGTCTCCACAGGGCGGGAGACCCAGTACTTC CASSQVSTGRETQYF TRBJ2-5 TRBV4-1 few -
TGCGCCAGCAGCCCCATGAGGGGGCCAGACATTCAGTACTTC CASSPMRGPDIQYF TRBJ2-4 TRBV5-1 - TRBD1
TGTGCCAGTGGACGTTCACAAGAGACCCAGTACTTC CASGRSQETQYF TRBJ2-5 TRBV7-9 once -
TGTGCCAGCAGCACCGGGACAGGGGATGAAAGGATCTTT CASSTGTGDERIF TRBJ1-1 TRBV7-2 few TRBD1